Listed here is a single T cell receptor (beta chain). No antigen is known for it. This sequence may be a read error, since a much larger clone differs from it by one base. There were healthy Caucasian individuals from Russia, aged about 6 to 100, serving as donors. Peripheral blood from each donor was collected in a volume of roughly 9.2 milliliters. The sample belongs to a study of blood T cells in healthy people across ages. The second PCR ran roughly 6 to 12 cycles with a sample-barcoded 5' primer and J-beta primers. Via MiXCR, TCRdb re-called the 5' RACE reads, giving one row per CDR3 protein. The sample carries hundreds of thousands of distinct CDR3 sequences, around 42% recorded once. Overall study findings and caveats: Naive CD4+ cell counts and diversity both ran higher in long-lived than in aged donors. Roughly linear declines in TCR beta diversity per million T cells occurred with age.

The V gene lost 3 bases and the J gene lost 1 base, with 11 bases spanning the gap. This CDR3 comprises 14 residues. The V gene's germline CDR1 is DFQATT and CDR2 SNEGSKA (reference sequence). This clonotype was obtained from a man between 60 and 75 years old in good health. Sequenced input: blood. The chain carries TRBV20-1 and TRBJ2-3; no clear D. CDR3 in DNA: TGCAGTGCTAGTCGTAGGGCTGGCACAGATACGCAGTATTTT. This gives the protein CSASRRAGTDTQYF.